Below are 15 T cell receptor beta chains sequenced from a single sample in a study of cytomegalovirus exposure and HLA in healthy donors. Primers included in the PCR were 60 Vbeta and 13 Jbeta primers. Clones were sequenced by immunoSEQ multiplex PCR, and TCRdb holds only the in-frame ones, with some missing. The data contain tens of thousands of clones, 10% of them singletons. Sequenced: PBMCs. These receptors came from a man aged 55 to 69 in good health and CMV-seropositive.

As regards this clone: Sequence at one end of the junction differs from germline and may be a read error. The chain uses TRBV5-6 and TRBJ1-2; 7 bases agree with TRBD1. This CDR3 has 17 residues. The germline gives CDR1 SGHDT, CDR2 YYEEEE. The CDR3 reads CASSPTALGQPGKGYIF. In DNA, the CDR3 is TGTGCCAGCAGCCCCACTGCTCTGGGACAGCCAGGGAAGGGCTACATCTTC.

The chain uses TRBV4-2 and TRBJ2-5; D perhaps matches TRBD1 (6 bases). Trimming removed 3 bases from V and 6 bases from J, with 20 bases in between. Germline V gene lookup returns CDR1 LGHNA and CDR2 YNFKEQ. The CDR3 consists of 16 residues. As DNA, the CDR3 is TGTGCCAGCAGCCAGCCGACGGGACACTTCAAGCAGACCCAGTACTTC. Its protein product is CASSQPTGHFKQTQYF.

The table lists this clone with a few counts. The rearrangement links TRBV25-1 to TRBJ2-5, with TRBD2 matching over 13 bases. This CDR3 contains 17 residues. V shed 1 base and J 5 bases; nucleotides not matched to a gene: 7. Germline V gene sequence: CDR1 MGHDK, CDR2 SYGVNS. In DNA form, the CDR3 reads TGTGCCAGCAGTGAATTTTCCGGGACTAGCGGGACTGAGACCCAGTACTTC. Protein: CASSEFSGTSGTETQYF.

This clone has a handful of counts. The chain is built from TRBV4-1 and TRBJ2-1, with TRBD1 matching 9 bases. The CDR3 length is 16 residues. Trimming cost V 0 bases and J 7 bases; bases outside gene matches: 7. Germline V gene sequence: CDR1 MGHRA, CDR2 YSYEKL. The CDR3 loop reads CASSQDLGQGVNEQFF. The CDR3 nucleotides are TGCGCCAGCAGCCAAGATCTGGGACAGGGTGTGAATGAGCAGTTCTTC.

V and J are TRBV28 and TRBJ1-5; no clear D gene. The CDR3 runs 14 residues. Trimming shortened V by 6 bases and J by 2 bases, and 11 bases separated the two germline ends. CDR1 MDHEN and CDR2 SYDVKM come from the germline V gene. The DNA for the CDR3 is TGTGCCAGCAGCTCACCTAGTGGCAATCAGCCCCAGCATTTT. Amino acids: CASSSPSGNQPQHF.

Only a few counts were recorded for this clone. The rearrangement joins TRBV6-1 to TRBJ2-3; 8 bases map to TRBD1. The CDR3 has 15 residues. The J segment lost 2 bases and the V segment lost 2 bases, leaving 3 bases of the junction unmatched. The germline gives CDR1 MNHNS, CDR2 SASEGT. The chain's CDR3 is CASSERDRLTDTQYF. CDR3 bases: TGTGCCAGCAGTGAAAGGGACAGGCTCACAGATACGCAGTATTTT.

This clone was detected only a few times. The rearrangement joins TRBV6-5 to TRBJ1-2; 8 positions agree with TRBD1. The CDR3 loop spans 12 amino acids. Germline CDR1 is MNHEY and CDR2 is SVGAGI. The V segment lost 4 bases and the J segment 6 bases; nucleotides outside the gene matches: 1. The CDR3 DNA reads TGTGCCAGCAGTTCGACAGGGGATGGCTACACCTTC. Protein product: CASSSTGDGYTF.

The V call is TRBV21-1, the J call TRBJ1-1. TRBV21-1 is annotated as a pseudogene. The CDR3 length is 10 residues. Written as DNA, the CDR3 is TGTGCCAGCAGCCACCCGAGGGCTTTCTTT. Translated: CASSHPRAFF.

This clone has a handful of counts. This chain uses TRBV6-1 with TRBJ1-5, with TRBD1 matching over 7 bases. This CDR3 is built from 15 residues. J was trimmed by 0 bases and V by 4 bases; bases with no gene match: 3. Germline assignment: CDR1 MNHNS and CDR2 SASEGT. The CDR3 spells CASSAGTDSNQPQHF. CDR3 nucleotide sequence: TGTGCCAGCAGTGCCGGGACAGATAGCAATCAGCCCCAGCATTTT.

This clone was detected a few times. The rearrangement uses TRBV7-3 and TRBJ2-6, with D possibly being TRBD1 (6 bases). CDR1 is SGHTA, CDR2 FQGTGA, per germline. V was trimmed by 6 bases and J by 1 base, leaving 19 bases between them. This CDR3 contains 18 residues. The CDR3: CASRTPGDPLSGANVLTF. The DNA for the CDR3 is TGTGCCAGCAGGACTCCAGGGGACCCGTTATCTGGGGCCAACGTCCTGACTTTC.

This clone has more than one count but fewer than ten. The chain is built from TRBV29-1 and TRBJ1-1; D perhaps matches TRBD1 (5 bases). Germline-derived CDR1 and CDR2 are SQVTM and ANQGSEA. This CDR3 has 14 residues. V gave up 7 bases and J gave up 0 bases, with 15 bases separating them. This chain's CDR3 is CSGWTRNLNTEAFF. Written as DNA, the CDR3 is TGCAGCGGGTGGACAAGGAACTTGAACACTGAAGCTTTCTTT.

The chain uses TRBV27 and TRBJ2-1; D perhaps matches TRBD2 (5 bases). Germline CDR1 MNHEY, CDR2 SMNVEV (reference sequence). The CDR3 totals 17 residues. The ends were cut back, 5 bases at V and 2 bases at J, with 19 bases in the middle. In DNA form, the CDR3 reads TGTGCCAGCAGTCCCTTCCCGGACTCGTCGACCTACAATGAGCAGTTCTTC. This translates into CASSPFPDSSTYNEQFF.

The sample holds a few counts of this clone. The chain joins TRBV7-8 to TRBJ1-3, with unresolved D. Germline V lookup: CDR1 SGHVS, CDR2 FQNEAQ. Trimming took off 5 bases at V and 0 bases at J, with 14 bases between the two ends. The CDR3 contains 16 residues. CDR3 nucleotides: TGTGCCAGCAGCCCCGCGAGGCACGACTCTGGAAACACCATATATTTT. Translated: CASSPARHDSGNTIYF.

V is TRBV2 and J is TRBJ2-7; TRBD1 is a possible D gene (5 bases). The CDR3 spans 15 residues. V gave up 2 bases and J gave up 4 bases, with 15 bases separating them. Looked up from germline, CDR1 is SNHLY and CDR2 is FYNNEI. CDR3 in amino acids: CASSEYQGQRYEQYF. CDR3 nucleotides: TGTGCCAGCAGTGAATATCAGGGTCAGAGGTACGAGCAGTACTTC.

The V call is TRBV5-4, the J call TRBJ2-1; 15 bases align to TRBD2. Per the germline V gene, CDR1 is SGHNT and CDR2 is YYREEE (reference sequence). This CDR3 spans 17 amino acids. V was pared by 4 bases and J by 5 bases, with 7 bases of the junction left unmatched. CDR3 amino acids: CASSPGLAGGEDNEQFF. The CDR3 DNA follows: TGTGCCAGCAGCCCCGGACTAGCGGGAGGGGAGGACAATGAGCAGTTCTTC.